The entry that follows covers one T cell receptor beta chain sequence. The treatment: around 19 received Ad26.COV2.S at low or high dose, single or two shots; 5 received placebo; per-sample allocation not given. Day 63 following the first vaccine or placebo injection was when the samples were taken. SARS-CoV-2 spike from the Wuhan strain was encoded by the vaccine, an Ad26 vector. The data are from a study of Ad26.COV2.S vaccination and SARS-CoV-2 variants. Across the study: The COV1001 Ad26.COV2.S trial arm included the donor. Into the muscle, Ad26.COV2.S was dosed once or twice, 56 days apart.

The table came from immunoSEQ multiplex PCR; TCRdb's copy has only in-frame clones and leaves some out. The sample includes around 300,000 clones, 90% of them seen just once. This CDR3 has 15 amino acids. V gave up 1 base and J gave up 4 bases, with 13 bases separating them. Germline V lookup: CDR1 LNHNV, CDR2 YYDKDF (reference sequence). This clonotype originated in a person between 18 and 59 years old who received the Ad26.COV2.S COVID-19 vaccine or a placebo. This specimen was peripheral blood, taken in a trial of Ad26.COV2.S vaccine versus placebo. The chain employs TRBV15 and TRBJ2-5; D is uncertain. The CDR3 nucleotides are TGTGCCACCAGCAGAGCCCTCGTGGCCGGAGAGACCCAGTACTTC. Encoded protein: CATSRALVAGETQYF. Complete variable domain (other parts from reference TRBV15 and TRBJ2-5): DAMVIQNPRYQVTQFGKPVTLSCSQTLNHNVMYWYQQKSSQAPKLLFHYYDKDFNNEADTPDNFQSRRPNTSFCFLDIRSPGLGDTAMYLCATSRALVAGETQYFGPGTRLLVL.